One sample yielded the 9 T cell receptor beta chains listed below, sequenced in a study of a mutant IDH1 vaccine in newly diagnosed glioma. Time point: week 35, safety follow-up. All doses held 300 ug of mutant IDH1 20-mer peptide, with topical imiquimod. Which antigens these TCRs recognize remains unknown. The repertoire was sequenced with immunoSEQ multiplex PCR; TCRdb's copy has only in-frame clones and lacks some. This table has over 40,000 clones, around 89% appearing once. Source: PBMCs, taken from a glioma patient whose treatment included an IDH1 peptide vaccine. These receptors were collected from a man aged 35-49 years with glioma.

The DNA of the CDR3 is TGTGCCAGTAGTATCGACAGACAAGAGACCCAGTACTTC. This sequence encodes CASSIDRQETQYF. The chain carries TRBV19 and TRBJ2-5; weak D call: TRBD1 (5 bases). Trimming stripped 3 bases from V and 2 bases from J, with 7 bases between. There are 13 residues in the CDR3. CDR1 is LNHDA and CDR2 is SQIVND in the germline V gene (reference sequence).

The chain recombines TRBV2 with TRBJ2-3; 12 bases are shared with TRBD2. This CDR3 contains 16 residues. Germline-derived CDR1 and CDR2 are SNHLY and FYNNEI. The V gene end was trimmed by 5 bases and the J gene end by 4 bases; junction bases not matched to a gene: 7. The CDR3 protein is CASSLGLAGRSDTQYF. DNA for the CDR3: TGTGCCAGCAGTCTCGGACTAGCGGGGCGCTCAGATACGCAGTATTTT.

The chain is built from TRBV5-5 and TRBJ2-7; D may match TRBD1 or TRBD2 (5 bases each). From germline, CDR1 is SGHKS and CDR2 YYEKEE (reference sequence). Trimming stripped 0 bases from V and 3 bases from J, with 13 bases between. The CDR3 sequence is 15 residues long. In nucleotides, the CDR3 is TGTGCCAGCAGCTTGGCCACGGGACGGATCTACGAGCAGTACTTC. It codes for CASSLATGRIYEQYF.

The chain links TRBV6-1 to TRBJ1-6, with D possibly TRBD1 on 5 matching bases. Trimming shortened V by 6 bases and J by 8 bases, and 11 bases separated the two germline ends. CDR3 length: 13 amino acids. In germline, CDR1 is MNHNS, CDR2 SASEGT. The CDR3 sequence is CASSWGSDSPLHF. DNA for the CDR3: TGTGCCAGCAGCTGGGGGAGTGATTCACCCCTCCACTTT.

This clone was picked up one time. V and J are TRBV11-2 and TRBJ1-4; 7 nucleotides match TRBD1. This CDR3 comprises 16 residues. CDR1 is SGHAT and CDR2 is FQNNGV in the germline V gene. The V gene end was trimmed by 2 bases and the J gene end by 7 bases; junction bases not matched to a gene: 10. The CDR3 region is CASSLRPEGAGEKLFF. The CDR3 region has the DNA TGTGCCAGCAGCTTAAGGCCGGAGGGGGCCGGTGAAAAACTGTTTTTT.

This chain joins TRBV9 and TRBJ1-4, with TRBD1 matching over 9 bases. J was trimmed by 6 bases and V by 3 bases; bases with no gene match: 6. Germline values: CDR1 SGDLS, CDR2 YYNGEE. This CDR3 has 15 amino acids. The CDR3 is CASSADRGSYEKLFF. The DNA of the CDR3 is TGTGCCAGCAGCGCGGACAGGGGTTCGTATGAAAAACTGTTTTTT.

The chain links TRBV18 to TRBJ2-7; D is possibly TRBD1 or TRBD2 (5 bases each). The V gene lost 2 bases and the J gene lost 4 bases, with 21 bases spanning the gap. CDR3 length: 17 residues. From germline, CDR1 is KGHSH and CDR2 LQKENI. CDR3 loop: CASSPEGSGQKRYEQYF. The CDR3 nucleotides are TGTGCCAGCTCACCAGAGGGGTCTGGCCAAAAAAGATACGAGCAGTACTTC.

The chain is built from TRBV5-5 and TRBJ1-4; 7 bases line up with TRBD1. Germline CDR1 SGHKS, CDR2 YYEKEE (reference sequence). The J segment lost 6 bases and the V segment lost 4 bases, leaving 9 bases of the junction unmatched. The CDR3 loop spans 15 amino acids. The CDR3 loop reads CASSDDRDLDEKLFF. CDR3 DNA: TGTGCCAGCAGCGACGACAGGGACTTGGATGAAAAACTGTTTTTT.

This clone occurred a few times. The rearrangement links TRBV29-1 to TRBJ2-5; D gene uncertain. The CDR3 is made up of 11 amino acids. CDR1 and CDR2 (germline): SQVTM, ANQGSEA. Trimming removed 7 bases at V and 3 bases at J, with 9 bases between. In DNA, the CDR3 is TGCAGCGCTCGGGTTAAAGAGACCCAGTACTTC. Translation: CSARVKETQYF.